This T cell receptor beta chain was captured by sequencing in a study of vaccination and CD4 T cells after COVID-19. Notes on the study in general: Among reactive clones from convalescent patients, a median around 90% appeared only post-vaccination.

Sequence data for DNA of cultured CD4+ T cells were generated by the Oncomine TCR Beta short-read assay. From CD4+ T cells that had been cultured, genomic DNA was extracted. TCRdb ran MiXCR on the PCR reads and lists one entry per CDR3 protein. The sample has under 15,000 distinct CDR3 sequences, approximately 65% seen once; the top ten hold 10% to 15%. This clonotype appeared a few times. Its cognate antigen is unknown. Treatment described: approximately 9-day PBMC culture with coronavirus spike peptide pools or control peptides (ViraFEST assay). US Alpha, Beta and Delta variants postdated the positive PCR dates, which ran from March to December 2020. Trimming took 7 bases from V and 8 from J, leaving 12 bases between them. The CDR3 extends over 13 amino acids. CDR1 and CDR2 (germline): MNHNS, SASEGT.

The rearrangement links TRBV6-1 to TRBJ1-6; D call uncertain. The source of this sequence is a human donor who had recovered from COVID-19. Sequenced sample: CD4+ T cells from blood, cultured in vitro. CDR3 DNA: TGTGCCAGCATGCGGCAGATTGATTCACCCCTCCACTTT. Encoded protein: CASMRQIDSPLHF.